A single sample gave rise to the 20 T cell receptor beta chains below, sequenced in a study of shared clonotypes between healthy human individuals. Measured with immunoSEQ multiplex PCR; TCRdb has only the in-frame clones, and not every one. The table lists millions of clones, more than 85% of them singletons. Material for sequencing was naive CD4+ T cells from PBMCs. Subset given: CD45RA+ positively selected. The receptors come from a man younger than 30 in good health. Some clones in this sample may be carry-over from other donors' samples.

The CDR3, as DNA: TGTGCCAGCAGCCTTTCTGGGGGGGCCAACGTCCTGACTTTC. It is translated as CASSLSGGANVLTF. V and J are TRBV7-2 and TRBJ2-6; D unresolved. The CDR3 covers 14 residues. The V gene lost 5 bases and the J gene lost 4 bases, with 9 bases spanning the gap. Germline CDR1 is SGHTA and CDR2 is FQGNSA.

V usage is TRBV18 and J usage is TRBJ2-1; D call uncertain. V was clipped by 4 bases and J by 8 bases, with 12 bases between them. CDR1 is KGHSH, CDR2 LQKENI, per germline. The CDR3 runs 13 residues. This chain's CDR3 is CASSLFLGDEQFF. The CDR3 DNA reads TGTGCCAGCTCACTATTTCTGGGCGATGAGCAGTTCTTC.

The CDR3 protein is CSVEFRAFYNEQFF. The CDR3 nucleotides read TGCAGCGTTGAATTCAGGGCCTTTTACAATGAGCAGTTCTTC. The gene calls are TRBV29-1 and TRBJ2-1; tentatively, D is TRBD1 (5 bases). This CDR3 is 14 amino acids long. Trimming pared 2 bases from V and 4 bases from J, leaving 12 bases between. Germline V gene data show CDR1 as SQVTM and CDR2 as ANQGSEA.

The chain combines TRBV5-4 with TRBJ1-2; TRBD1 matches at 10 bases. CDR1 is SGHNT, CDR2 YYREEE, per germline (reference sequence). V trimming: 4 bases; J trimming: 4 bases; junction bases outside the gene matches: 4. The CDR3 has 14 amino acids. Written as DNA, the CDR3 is TGTGCCAGCAGCCGGGACAGGGGAAGCTATGGCTACACCTTC. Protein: CASSRDRGSYGYTF. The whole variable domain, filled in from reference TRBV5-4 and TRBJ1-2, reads ETGVTQSPTHLIKTRGQQVTLRCSSQSGHNTVSWYQQALGQGPQFIFQYYREEENGRGNFPPRFSGLQFPNYSSELNVNALELDDSALYLCASSRDRGSYGYTFGSGTRLTVV.

The CDR3 loop is CASSLGGRGNTGELFF. Written as DNA, the CDR3 is TGTGCCAGCAGTTTAGGAGGGAGGGGAAACACCGGGGAGCTGTTTTTT. This rearrangement joins TRBV28 to TRBJ2-2; 7 bases align to TRBD2. Germline trimming cut 2 bases from V and 2 bases from J; bases unmatched to any gene: 5. Germline CDR1 MDHEN, CDR2 SYDVKM. The CDR3 totals 16 residues.

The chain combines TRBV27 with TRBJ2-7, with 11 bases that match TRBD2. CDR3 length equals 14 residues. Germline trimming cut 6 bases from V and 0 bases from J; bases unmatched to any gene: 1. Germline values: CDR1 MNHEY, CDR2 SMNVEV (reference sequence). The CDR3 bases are TGTGCCAGCAGAACTAGCGGGAGCTCCTACGAGCAGTACTTC. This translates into CASRTSGSSYEQYF.

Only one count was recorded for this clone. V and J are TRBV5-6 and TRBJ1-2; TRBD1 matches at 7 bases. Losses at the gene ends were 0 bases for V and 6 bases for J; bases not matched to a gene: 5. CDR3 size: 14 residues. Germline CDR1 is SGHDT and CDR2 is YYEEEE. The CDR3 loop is CASSLGRGLDGYTF. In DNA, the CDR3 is TGTGCCAGCAGCTTGGGAAGGGGGCTGGATGGCTACACCTTC. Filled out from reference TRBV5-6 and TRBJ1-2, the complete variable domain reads DAGVTQSPTHLIKTRGQQVTLRCSPKSGHDTVSWYQQALGQGPQFIFQYYEEEERQRGNFPDRFSGHQFPNYSSELNVNALLLGDSALYLCASSLGRGLDGYTFGSGTRLTVV.

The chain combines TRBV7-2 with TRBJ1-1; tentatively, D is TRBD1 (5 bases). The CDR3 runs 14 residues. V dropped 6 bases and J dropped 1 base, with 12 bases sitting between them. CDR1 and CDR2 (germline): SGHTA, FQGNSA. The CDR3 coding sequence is TGTGCCAGCAGGGCAGGGTTGGCGAACACTGAAGCTTTCTTT. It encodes CASRAGLANTEAFF. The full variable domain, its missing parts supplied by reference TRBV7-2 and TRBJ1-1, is GAGVSQSPSNKVTEKGKDVELRCDPISGHTALYWYRQSLGQGLEFLIYFQGNSAPDKSGLPSDRFSAERTGGSVSTLTIQRTQQEDSAVYLCASRAGLANTEAFFGQGTRLTVV.

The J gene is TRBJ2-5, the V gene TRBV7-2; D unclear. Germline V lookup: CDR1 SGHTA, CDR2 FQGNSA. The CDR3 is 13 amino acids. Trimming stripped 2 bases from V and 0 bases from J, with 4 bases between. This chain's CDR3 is CASSLRNQETQYF. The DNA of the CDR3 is TGTGCCAGCAGCTTAAGGAACCAAGAGACCCAGTACTTC.

The CDR3 sequence is CASSNTRGPGQPQHF. CDR3 sequence (DNA): TGTGCCAGCAGTAATACCAGGGGGCCCGGTCAGCCCCAGCATTTT. The chain uses TRBV2 and TRBJ1-5, with 8 bases aligning to TRBD1. The CDR3 consists of 15 residues. The junction had 9 bases not matched to a gene; V was cut back by 5 bases and J by 6 bases. Germline loops: CDR1 SNHLY, CDR2 FYNNEI.

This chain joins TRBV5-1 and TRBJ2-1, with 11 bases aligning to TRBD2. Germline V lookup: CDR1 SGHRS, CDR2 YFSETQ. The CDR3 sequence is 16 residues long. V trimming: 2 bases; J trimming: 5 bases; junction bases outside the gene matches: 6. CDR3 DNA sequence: TGCGCCAGCAGCTTCACAACTAGCGGGAGCCACAATGAGCAGTTCTTC. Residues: CASSFTTSGSHNEQFF.

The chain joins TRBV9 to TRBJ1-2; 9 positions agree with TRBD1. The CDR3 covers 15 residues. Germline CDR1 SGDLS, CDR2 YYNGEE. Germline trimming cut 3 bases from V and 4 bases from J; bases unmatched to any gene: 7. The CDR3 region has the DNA TGTGCCAGCAGCGCCGGGACAGGGTTTACCTATGGCTACACCTTC. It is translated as CASSAGTGFTYGYTF.

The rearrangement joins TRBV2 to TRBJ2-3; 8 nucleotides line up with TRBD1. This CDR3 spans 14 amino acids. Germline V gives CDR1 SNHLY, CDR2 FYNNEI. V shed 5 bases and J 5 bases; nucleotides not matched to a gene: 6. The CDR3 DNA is TGTGCCAGCAGTCGGACAGGGTTGGTAGATACGCAGTATTTT. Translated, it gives CASSRTGLVDTQYF.

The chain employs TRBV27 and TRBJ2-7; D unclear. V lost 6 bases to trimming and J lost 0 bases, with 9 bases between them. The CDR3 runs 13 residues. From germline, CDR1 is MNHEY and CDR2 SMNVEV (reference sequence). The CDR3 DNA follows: TGTGCCAGCAGGGCCCCCAGCTCCTACGAGCAGTACTTC. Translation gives CASRAPSSYEQYF.

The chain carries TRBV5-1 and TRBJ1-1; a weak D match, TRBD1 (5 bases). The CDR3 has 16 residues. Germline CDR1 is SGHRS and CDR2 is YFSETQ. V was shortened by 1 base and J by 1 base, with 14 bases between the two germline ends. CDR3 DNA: TGCGCCAGCAGCTTGTGGCAGGGACCGGGGAACACTGAAGCTTTCTTT. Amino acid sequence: CASSLWQGPGNTEAFF.

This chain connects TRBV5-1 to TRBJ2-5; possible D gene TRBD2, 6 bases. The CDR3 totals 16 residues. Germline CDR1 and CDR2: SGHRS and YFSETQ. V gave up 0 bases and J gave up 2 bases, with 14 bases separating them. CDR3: CASSLASSAGQETQYF. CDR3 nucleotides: TGCGCCAGCAGCTTGGCGTCTAGCGCTGGACAAGAGACCCAGTACTTC.

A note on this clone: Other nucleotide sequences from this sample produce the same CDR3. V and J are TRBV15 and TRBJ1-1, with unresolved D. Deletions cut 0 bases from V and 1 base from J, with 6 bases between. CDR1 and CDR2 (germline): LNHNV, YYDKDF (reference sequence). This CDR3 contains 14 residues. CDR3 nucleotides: TGTGCCACCAGCAGAGATCGAGGGAACACTGAAGCTTTCTTT. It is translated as CATSRDRGNTEAFF. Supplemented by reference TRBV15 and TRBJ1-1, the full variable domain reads DAMVIQNPRYQVTQFGKPVTLSCSQTLNHNVMYWYQQKSSQAPKLLFHYYDKDFNNEADTPDNFQSRRPNTSFCFLDIRSPGLGDTAMYLCATSRDRGNTEAFFGQGTRLTVV.

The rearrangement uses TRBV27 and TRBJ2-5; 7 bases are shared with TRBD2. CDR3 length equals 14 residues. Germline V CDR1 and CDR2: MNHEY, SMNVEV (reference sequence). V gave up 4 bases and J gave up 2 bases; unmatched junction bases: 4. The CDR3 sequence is CASSWDYLQETQYF. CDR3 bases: TGTGCCAGCAGTTGGGACTACCTACAAGAGACCCAGTACTTC.

CDR3 DNA: TGTGCCAGTAATAGCGGGACCCCGTCCTACGAGCAGTACTTC. Amino acids: CASNSGTPSYEQYF. The V call is TRBV28, the J call TRBJ2-7, with 8 bases fitting TRBD2. The germline V gene has CDR1 MDHEN and CDR2 SYDVKM. The J segment lost 1 base and the V segment lost 9 bases, leaving 8 bases of the junction unmatched. There are 14 residues in the CDR3. The variable domain in full, with the rest retrieved from reference TRBV28 and TRBJ2-7, is DVKVTQSSRYLVKRTGEKVFLECVQDMDHENMFWYRQDPGLGLRLIYFSYDVKMKEKGDIPEGYSVSREKKERFSLILESASTNQTSMYLCASNSGTPSYEQYFGPGTRLTVT.

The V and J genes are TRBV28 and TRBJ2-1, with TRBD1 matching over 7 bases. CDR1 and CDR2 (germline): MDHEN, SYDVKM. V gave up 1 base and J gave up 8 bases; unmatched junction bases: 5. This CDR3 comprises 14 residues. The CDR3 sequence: CASSLLDRSHEQFF. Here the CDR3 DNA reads TGTGCCAGCAGTTTATTGGACAGGTCCCATGAGCAGTTCTTC. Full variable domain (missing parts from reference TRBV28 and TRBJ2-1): DVKVTQSSRYLVKRTGEKVFLECVQDMDHENMFWYRQDPGLGLRLIYFSYDVKMKEKGDIPEGYSVSREKKERFSLILESASTNQTSMYLCASSLLDRSHEQFFGPGTRLTVL.